The 30 T cell receptor beta chains listed next were all sequenced from one sample in a study of T cells in Graves' hyperthyroidism and ophthalmopathy. TCR beta CDR3 sequences were amplified from RNA transcripts. First-round RT-PCR of the TCR CDR3 relied on the HTBI primer set. TCRdb re-analysed the multiplex PCR reads in MiXCR, keeping a single row per CDR3 protein. The sample lists approximately 520,000 distinct CDR3 sequences, approximately 25% occurring once. The sequencing sample was made of blood. The receptors were sampled from a woman aged 30 to 39 with Graves' ophthalmopathy.

This clonotype came up many times. The chain links TRBV27 to TRBJ2-7; 8 nucleotides line up with TRBD1. Losses at the gene ends were 5 bases for V and 2 bases for J; bases not matched to a gene: 8. The CDR3 length is 15 residues. CDR1 is MNHEY, CDR2 SMNVEV, per germline (reference sequence). CDR3 DNA sequence: TGTGCCAGCAGTAGACCCGGGACAGGTCCCTACGAGCAGTACTTC. It encodes CASSRPGTGPYEQYF.

This clonotype was observed a few times. This chain connects TRBV5-1 to TRBJ1-1; tentative D call: TRBD1 (5 bases). The CDR3 totals 16 residues. Germline CDR1 is SGHRS and CDR2 is YFSETQ. V lost 0 bases to trimming and J lost 8 bases, with 20 bases between them. CDR3 bases: TGCGCCAGCAGCTTGGAGGGGAAGGCAGCCGGTCCCGAAGCTTTCTTT. It specifies CASSLEGKAAGPEAFF.

The rearrangement joins TRBV27 to TRBJ1-2, with D perhaps matching TRBD1 (5 bases). The CDR3 is made up of 17 amino acids. V lost 6 bases and J 3 bases, leaving 23 bases between the germline ends. Germline values: CDR1 MNHEY, CDR2 SMNVEV (reference sequence). The chain's CDR3 is CASSPLGQGARDYGYTF. CDR3 nucleotides: TGTGCCAGCAGCCCCCTAGGGCAGGGAGCGCGCGACTATGGCTACACCTTC.

This clonotype was seen many times. V and J are TRBV2 and TRBJ2-5; 14 positions match TRBD2. This CDR3 contains 17 residues. V lost 7 bases and J lost 0; bases outside the gene matches: 7. Germline assignment: CDR1 SNHLY and CDR2 FYNNEI. The CDR3 DNA reads as TGTGCCAGCACACCGGGACTAGCGGGGGACGACCAAGAGACCCAGTACTTC. The encoded protein is CASTPGLAGDDQETQYF.

This clonotype has ten or more counts. V is TRBV6-4 and J is TRBJ2-7; D possibly matches TRBD1 or TRBD2 (5 bases each). The CDR3 is 13 residues long. The V gene lost 3 bases and the J gene lost 3 bases, with 9 bases spanning the gap. The V gene's germline CDR1 is MRHNA and CDR2 SNTAGT. CDR3 in amino acids: CASSEGRNYEQYF. CDR3 bases: TGTGCCAGCAGTGAGGGACGGAACTACGAGCAGTACTTC.

At least ten counts were recorded for this clonotype. This chain uses TRBV7-2 with TRBJ1-1; possibly TRBD1 for D (6 bases). CDR3 length equals 12 residues. CDR1 is SGHTA and CDR2 is FQGNSA in the germline V gene. V was shortened by 1 base and J by 9 bases, with 9 bases between the two germline ends. CDR3 in DNA: TGTGCCAGCAGCTTAGGGGGGCGGCAAGCTTTCTTT. Amino acids: CASSLGGRQAFF.

This sequence joins TRBV3-1 and TRBJ1-3; no reliable D call. Trimming stripped 1 base from V and 0 bases from J, with 7 bases between. CDR1 and CDR2 from the germline V gene are LGHDT and YNNKEL (reference sequence). The CDR3 sequence is 15 residues long. CDR3 in DNA: TGTGCCAGCAGCCAAGGGAGGCCCTCTGGAAACACCATATATTTT. Translation gives CASSQGRPSGNTIYF.

There are many counts of this clonotype. V and J are TRBV25-1 and TRBJ1-2; D unresolved. The CDR3 has 14 amino acids. The V gene's germline CDR1 is MGHDK and CDR2 SYGVNS. The V end was cut by 2 bases, the J end by 5 bases, with 12 bases between. The CDR3 loop is CASSERESVYGYTF. CDR3 DNA: TGTGCCAGCAGTGAACGAGAGTCCGTTTATGGCTACACCTTC.

This rearrangement joins TRBV12-3 or TRBV12-4 to TRBJ2-5, with D possibly TRBD2 on 5 matching bases. This CDR3 region has 14 residues. Between the trimmed V and J ends, which lost 3 bases and 5 bases, there was a span of 13 bases. The CDR3 DNA follows: TGTGCCAGCAGTTTTATCCTAGCCGCCGAGACCCAGTACTTC. It specifies CASSFILAAETQYF.

The table lists this clonotype with many counts. The chain employs TRBV19 and TRBJ1-1; D is uncertain. This CDR3 comprises 13 residues. The germline V gene encodes CDR1 LNHDA and CDR2 SQIVND (reference sequence). The germline V and J ends were trimmed by 3 bases and 2 bases, with 7 bases remaining between them. CDR3 in DNA: TGTGCCAGTAGTATCCGCGCCAACACTGAAGCTTTCTTT. Protein product: CASSIRANTEAFF.

This clonotype was seen a few times. V and J are TRBV29-1 and TRBJ2-5; TRBD2 agrees at 9 bases. V shed 0 bases and J 13 bases; nucleotides not matched to a gene: 9. The CDR3 has 13 amino acids. Germline V gives CDR1 SQVTM, CDR2 ANQGSEA. The CDR3: CSVEEVEGAGGYF. The CDR3 nucleotides read TGCAGCGTTGAAGAGGTGGAGGGAGCGGGAGGGTACTTC.

In this sample, this clonotype turned up many times. This sequence joins TRBV6-5 and TRBJ2-7; D gene ambiguous. The CDR3 length is 13 residues. V lost 2 bases to trimming and J lost 3 bases, with 8 bases between them. The germline gives CDR1 MNHEY, CDR2 SVGAGI. The CDR3 spells CASSYEVVYEQYF. In DNA, the CDR3 is TGTGCCAGCAGTTACGAGGTGGTCTACGAGCAGTACTTC.

This clonotype has ten or more counts. The chain employs TRBV7-9 and TRBJ2-7, with no clear D. The germline gives CDR1 SEHNR, CDR2 FQNEAQ (reference sequence). Trimming left V 5 bases short and J 2 bases short, with 13 bases between. The CDR3 covers 14 residues. The CDR3 DNA reads TGTGCCAGCAGCCCTTTGGACGGAGCCTACGAGCAGTACTTC. Amino acids: CASSPLDGAYEQYF.

This clonotype showed up just a few times. V usage is TRBV28 and J usage is TRBJ1-5; D ambiguous. The CDR3 runs 16 residues. Germline V lookup: CDR1 MDHEN, CDR2 SYDVKM. Between the trimmed V and J ends, which lost 7 bases and 3 bases, there was a span of 19 bases. CDR3 region: CASIKMTRRFNQPQHF. The CDR3 DNA reads as TGTGCCAGCATAAAAATGACAAGGAGGTTCAATCAGCCCCAGCATTTT.

The chain joins TRBV12-3 or TRBV12-4 to TRBJ2-4; no clear D. CDR3 length: 12 amino acids. V was shortened by 3 bases and J by 10 bases, with 10 bases between the two germline ends. The CDR3 sequence is CASSLLDAIQYF. CDR3 bases: TGTGCCAGCAGTTTGTTGGACGCTATTCAGTACTTC.

This clonotype appeared a few times. The CDR3 protein is CASTLGENTEAFF. The CDR3 nucleotides read TGTGCCAGCACCCTAGGAGAGAACACTGAAGCTTTCTTT. V is TRBV7-3 and J is TRBJ1-1; D is uncertain. CDR1 is SGHTA, CDR2 FQGTGA, per germline. CDR3 length: 13 residues. The ends were cut back, 7 bases at V and 1 base at J, with 10 bases in the middle.

The sample holds many counts of this clonotype. The V gene is TRBV6-5, the J gene TRBJ1-5; 7 nucleotides line up with TRBD1. This CDR3 has 14 amino acids. Germline CDR1 and CDR2: MNHEY and SVGAGI. V lost 7 bases to trimming and J lost 6 bases; unmatched junction nucleotides: 9. CDR3 in amino acids: CASNAGGATQPQHF. The CDR3 DNA follows: TGTGCCAGCAACGCAGGGGGGGCTACTCAGCCCCAGCATTTT.

CDR3 DNA: TGTGCCACCAGCAGAGAAAGACAGGGCGGTGGCTACACCTTC. Its protein product is CATSRERQGGGYTF. V is TRBV15 and J is TRBJ1-2; 7 bases fit TRBD1. The CDR3 is 14 amino acids. The V segment lost 0 bases and the J segment 7 bases; nucleotides outside the gene matches: 5. Germline CDR1 LNHNV, CDR2 YYDKDF (reference sequence).

To note about this clonotype: Since the CDR3 does not end with the conserved phenylalanine or tryptophan, this likely comes from a read error. The gene calls are TRBV19 and TRBJ1-5; D not resolved. This CDR3 is built from 14 residues. Germline CDR1 and CDR2: LNHDA and SQIVND (reference sequence). V lost 3 bases and J lost 6, with 12 bases in between. This CDR3 reads CASSIPPWGQPQHC. CDR3 coding DNA: TGTGCCAGTAGTATTCCGCCTTGGGGTCAGCCCCAGCATTGT.

This clonotype has a count of ten or more. J is TRBJ1-3 and V is TRBV12-3 or TRBV12-4; TRBD1 agrees at 8 bases. Trimming took 3 bases from V and 4 from J; bases not matched to a gene: 5. The CDR3 loop spans 15 amino acids. In DNA, the CDR3 is TGTGCCAGCAGTTTGGACAGGGTGGGCGGAAACACCATATATTTT. It yields the protein CASSLDRVGGNTIYF.

This clonotype has at least ten counts. The chain joins TRBV6-1 to TRBJ2-7; 8 bases line up with TRBD2. CDR3 length: 15 amino acids. After removal of 6 bases from V and 0 bases from J, the junction contained 7 bases not matched to a gene. CDR1 MNHNS and CDR2 SASEGT come from the germline V gene. CDR3 sequence reads: CASSSSGVSSYEQYF. The CDR3 DNA follows: TGTGCCAGCAGCAGTAGCGGGGTTAGCTCCTACGAGCAGTACTTC.

The sample holds a few counts of this clonotype. A read error may be the cause here, since a much bigger clone is one base away. The CDR3 end shows no conserved phenylalanine or tryptophan, and so a read error is likely. This chain links TRBV4-1 with TRBJ1-3, with D unclear. This CDR3 has 16 amino acids. Germline assignment: CDR1 MGHRA and CDR2 YSYEKL. V was clipped by 2 bases and J by 4 bases, with 15 bases between them. CDR3 sequence: CASSQPWDNPGNTIYL. The CDR3 DNA reads as TGCGCCAGCAGCCAACCCTGGGATAATCCCGGAAACACCATATATTTG.

This clonotype was seen ten or more times. The chain uses TRBV28 and TRBJ1-5; D is uncertain. Germline-derived CDR1 and CDR2 are MDHEN and SYDVKM. This CDR3 is 12 amino acids long. The V gene lost 6 bases and the J gene lost 5 bases, with 8 bases spanning the gap. CDR3 loop: CASRQADQPQHF. As DNA, the CDR3 is TGTGCCAGCAGGCAAGCTGATCAGCCCCAGCATTTT.

This clonotype was recorded many times. The chain has TRBV20-1 and TRBJ2-7; D is perhaps TRBD1 or TRBD2 (5 bases each). V was pared by 3 bases and J by 2 bases, with 17 bases between. The germline V gene has CDR1 DFQATT and CDR2 SNEGSKA (reference sequence). The CDR3 sequence is 15 residues long. CDR3 DNA: TGCAGTGCTAGGTTTGATCCCGGGACCGCCTACGAGCAGTACTTC. Translated: CSARFDPGTAYEQYF.

This chain links TRBV5-1 with TRBJ2-2, with D possibly being TRBD2 (5 bases). The germline gives CDR1 SGHRS, CDR2 YFSETQ. V shed 0 bases and J shed 10 bases, with 19 bases lying between them. There are 16 residues in the CDR3. CDR3 amino acids: CASSLGQGTISEELFF. The CDR3 DNA follows: TGCGCCAGCAGCTTGGGACAAGGAACGATTAGCGAGGAGCTGTTTTTT.

The J gene is TRBJ2-2, the V gene TRBV12-3 or TRBV12-4, with 7 positions matching TRBD1. The junction had 9 bases not matched to a gene; V was cut back by 0 bases and J by 5 bases. CDR3 size: 17 residues. The CDR3 DNA reads as TGTGCCAGCAGTTTAGCGAGGGGCAGGGGGAAGACCGGGGAGCTGTTTTTT. Its translation is CASSLARGRGKTGELFF.

This chain connects TRBV19 to TRBJ2-3; 7 nucleotides match TRBD1. J lost 4 bases, V lost 10 bases, and 5 bases had no gene match. The CDR3 length is 12 residues. The germline CDR1 and CDR2 sequences are LNHDA and SQIVND (reference sequence). The CDR3 nucleotides are TGTGCCACACAGGGGCGTTCAGATACGCAGTATTTT. Its translation: CATQGRSDTQYF.

There are many counts of this clonotype. V usage is TRBV11-1 and J usage is TRBJ1-2; TRBD1 agrees at 8 bases. V gave up 5 bases and J gave up 8 bases; unmatched junction bases: 4. This CDR3 has 12 amino acids. Germline assignment: CDR1 SGHAT and CDR2 FQDESV (reference sequence). Here the CDR3 DNA reads TGTGCCAGCAGCCAGGACAGGGAAGGCTACACCTTC. Protein product: CASSQDREGYTF.

V is TRBV9 and J is TRBJ1-6; D possibly corresponds to TRBD1 (5 bases). CDR1 SGDLS and CDR2 YYNGEE come from the germline V gene. This CDR3 is 15 amino acids long. The V end was cut by 0 bases, the J end by 7 bases, with 11 bases between. The CDR3 nucleotides are TGTGCCAGCAGCGTAGCCGTGACAGAAAATTCACCCCTCCACTTT. Protein product: CASSVAVTENSPLHF.

This clonotype was found many times. The V and J genes are TRBV6-2 or TRBV6-3 and TRBJ1-2; D is uncertain. V was trimmed by 2 bases and J by 7 bases, leaving 8 bases between them. In germline, CDR1 is MNHEY, CDR2 SVGEGT. The CDR3 loop spans 12 amino acids. The CDR3 DNA reads TGTGCCAGCAGTTACGGGTGGAGTGGCTACACCTTC. This encodes CASSYGWSGYTF.